The 15 T cell receptor beta chains below were found in one sample sequenced in a study of neoadjuvant anti-PD-1 for oral cavity cancer (dated by TCRdb to the early 2020s). The sample's time point, from its label and the paper: after neoadjuvant nivolumab, at surgical resection. Preparation of the library involved the immunoSEQ multiplex PCR assay. This immuneACCESS table, as held by TCRdb, lists in-frame sequences with V and J called but not all clones. Of the missing ones, under half trace to an unresolved V gene in checked studies; the others have no known cause. A total of about 1,400 clones appear in this sample, roughly 50% of them only once. Jointly, the top ten make up roughly 17% of the sample. Sequencing was performed on tumor tissue, taken after nivolumab (anti-PD-1) treatment. The receptors shown here come from a person between 40 and 85 years old with oral cavity squamous cell carcinoma.

The chain combines TRBV6-6 with TRBJ2-7; 7 bases line up with TRBD2. CDR1 and CDR2 from the germline V gene are MNHNY and SVGAGI (reference sequence). CDR3 length: 15 residues. J gave up 1 base and V 7 bases, and 10 bases lay outside the gene matches. The CDR3 coding sequence is TGTGCCAGCACCAGATCAGATAGCGGGTCCTACGAGCAGTACTTC. Its protein is CASTRSDSGSYEQYF.

The V and J genes are TRBV2 and TRBJ1-5, with D hard to call. Trimming stripped 7 bases from V and 3 bases from J, with 7 bases between. Looked up from germline, CDR1 is SNHLY and CDR2 is FYNNEI. The CDR3 is 12 residues long. The CDR3 nucleotides are TGTGCCAGCAACAAGCCCAATCAGCCCCAGCATTTT. Its protein is CASNKPNQPQHF.

This sequence joins TRBV11-2 and TRBJ2-3, with D uncertain. The CDR3 sequence is 14 residues long. Germline V gene sequence: CDR1 SGHAT, CDR2 FQNNGV. Trimming pared 1 base from V and 5 bases from J, leaving 10 bases between. DNA for the CDR3: TGTGCCAGCAGCTTAGGATCCTTCCAAGATACGCAGTATTTT. It encodes CASSLGSFQDTQYF.

This chain uses TRBV2 with TRBJ1-4; D is unresolved. The CDR3 runs 11 residues. The germline V and J ends were trimmed by 1 base and 8 bases, with 2 bases remaining between them. The germline gives CDR1 SNHLY, CDR2 FYNNEI. The CDR3 loop reads CASSEVEKLFF. The CDR3 nucleotides read TGTGCCAGCAGTGAAGTAGAAAAACTGTTTTTT.

This clone is a singleton in its sample. V is TRBV28 and J is TRBJ2-2; TRBD1 matches 10 bases. Germline V lookup: CDR1 MDHEN, CDR2 SYDVKM. The J segment lost 3 bases and the V segment lost 2 bases, leaving 6 bases of the junction unmatched. The CDR3 contains 17 residues. This CDR3 reads CASSLGDRGLDTGELFF. The CDR3 nucleotides are TGTGCCAGCAGTTTAGGTGACAGGGGGCTTGACACCGGGGAGCTGTTTTTT.

V and J are TRBV5-4 and TRBJ2-1; D is perhaps TRBD1 or TRBD2 (5 bases each). This CDR3 is 17 amino acids long. The ends were cut back, 5 bases at V and 4 bases at J, with 22 bases in the middle. The germline V gene has CDR1 SGHNT and CDR2 YYREEE (reference sequence). CDR3 in DNA: TGTGCCAGCAGTCCTGACCCGGGGCGCGCGTTATACAATGAGCAGTTCTTC. It codes for CASSPDPGRALYNEQFF. The variable domain in full, completed from reference TRBV5-4 and TRBJ2-1, reads ETGVTQSPTHLIKTRGQQVTLRCSSQSGHNTVSWYQQALGQGPQFIFQYYREEENGRGNFPPRFSGLQFPNYSSELNVNALELDDSALYLCASSPDPGRALYNEQFFGPGTRLTVL.

The genes are TRBV9 and TRBJ2-1; D is ambiguous. The V end lost 0 bases, the J end lost 0 bases, and 7 bases lay between the germline ends. The length of the CDR3 is 15 residues. Germline V gene sequence: CDR1 SGDLS, CDR2 YYNGEE. The CDR3 reads CASSVGQSSYNEQFF. The CDR3 DNA is TGTGCCAGCAGCGTAGGGCAGAGCTCCTACAATGAGCAGTTCTTC.

The V and J genes are TRBV15 and TRBJ2-1, with 14 bases fitting TRBD2. The V and J ends lost 2 bases and 9 bases, in that order; junction bases with no gene match: 6. The CDR3 totals 16 residues. Germline V lookup: CDR1 LNHNV, CDR2 YYDKDF (reference sequence). The DNA for the CDR3 is TGTGCCACCAGCAGAAGGGGGACTAGCGGGAGTAGTGAGCAGTTCTTC. Its translation is CATSRRGTSGSSEQFF.

The V and J genes are TRBV20-1 and TRBJ2-7; D gene uncertain. The CDR3 runs 11 residues. Germline V gene sequence: CDR1 DFQATT, CDR2 SNEGSKA (reference sequence). The V and J ends lost 5 bases and 9 bases respectively, with 14 bases between them. CDR3 sequence: CSALSQTAQYF. In nucleotides, the CDR3 is TGCAGTGCTCTCTCCCAGACCGCGCAGTACTTC.

This clone was seen only a few times. The sample carries other DNA sequences with the same CDR3. The chain couples TRBV7-9 to TRBJ2-7, with TRBD2 as a possible D gene (6 bases). The V end was cut by 5 bases, the J end by 2 bases, with 13 bases between. The CDR3 has 14 residues. Per the germline V gene, CDR1 is SEHNR and CDR2 is FQNEAQ (reference sequence). CDR3 residues: CASSPRDWTYEQYF. DNA of the CDR3: TGTGCCAGCAGCCCCAGGGACTGGACCTACGAGCAGTACTTC. Based on the CDR3 plus reference TRBV7-9 and TRBJ2-7, the full variable domain is DTGVSQNPRHKITKRGQNVTFRCDPISEHNRLYWYRQTLGQGPEFLTYFQNEAQLEKSRLLSDRFSAERPKGSFSTLEIQRTEQGDSAMYLCASSPRDWTYEQYFGPGTRLTVT.

This clone came up once. This chain uses TRBV6-1 with TRBJ2-1, with 7 bases that match TRBD1. The CDR3 extends over 13 amino acids. Trimming at V came to 5 bases and at J to 8 bases, leaving 6 bases not matched to a gene. CDR1 and CDR2 (germline): MNHNS, SASEGT. The CDR3 here is CASSLTGKYEQFF. The CDR3 bases are TGTGCCAGCAGTTTGACAGGGAAGTATGAGCAGTTCTTC.

The CDR3 loop is CSVEDPQVGSTQYF. The CDR3 DNA is TGCAGCGTTGAAGATCCACAGGTTGGGTCTACGCAGTATTTT. V usage is TRBV29-1 and J usage is TRBJ2-3; tentatively, D is TRBD1 (5 bases). The ends were cut back, 0 bases at V and 8 bases at J, with 15 bases in the middle. In germline, CDR1 is SQVTM, CDR2 ANQGSEA. The CDR3 contains 14 residues.

The chain employs TRBV14 and TRBJ2-1, with TRBD2 matching 9 bases. CDR1 SGHDN and CDR2 FVKESK come from the germline V gene. The junction had 12 bases not matched to a gene; V was cut back by 4 bases and J by 8 bases. CDR3 length: 16 amino acids. For the CDR3, the DNA is TGTGCCAGCAGCCGCCTATTAGCGGGAGCTTTCCATGAGCAGTTCTTC. This translates into CASSRLLAGAFHEQFF.

The table lists this clone with a count of one. The rearrangement joins TRBV27 to TRBJ2-3; 8 bases map to TRBD2. Germline CDR1 and CDR2: MNHEY and SMNVEV (reference sequence). Germline trimming cut 5 bases from V and 5 bases from J; bases unmatched to any gene: 12. There are 16 residues in the CDR3. The CDR3 protein is CASSPRGLGLRDTQYF. CDR3 nucleotide sequence: TGTGCCAGCAGTCCGAGGGGACTAGGGCTCAGAGATACGCAGTATTTT.

The J gene is TRBJ2-1, the V gene TRBV4-2, with 10 bases aligning to TRBD2. Germline V lookup: CDR1 LGHNA, CDR2 YNFKEQ. The CDR3 sequence is 13 residues long. Losses at the gene ends were 8 bases for V and 8 bases for J; bases not matched to a gene: 6. Here the CDR3 reads CASGAGGFDEQFF. The DNA of the CDR3 is TGTGCCAGCGGAGCGGGAGGGTTCGATGAGCAGTTCTTC.